These T cell receptor beta chains were read from a single sample in a study of blood T cell repertoires in COVID-19. Produced via immunoSEQ multiplex PCR; TCRdb's table is partial and in-frame only. The sample consists of about 120,000 clones, more than 60% of them appearing once. Sequenced: peripheral blood. All receptors come from a man in his 70s with acute or convalescent COVID-19. Both conserved end residues are part of each CDR3. Fields, in order: clone size, J gene, D gene, V gene, CDR3 protein, CDR3 DNA. A D gene is named only where the DNA matches it firmly. The size field is filled for only some rows; it gives once, few, many or a size class.

>NA|TRBJ2-3|TRBD1|TRBV4-3
CASSHVTGDAPDTQYF
TGCGCCAGCAGCCATGTCACAGGGGACGCCCCAGATACGCAGTATTTT
>NA|TRBJ1-6|NA|TRBV7-2
CASSLAYNSPLHF
TGTGCCAGCAGCCTCGCGTATAATTCACCCCTCCACTTT
>NA|TRBJ1-5|NA|TRBV15
CATSRGDTGNQPQHF
TGTGCCACCAGCAGAGGGGACACAGGCAATCAGCCCCAGCATTTT
>NA|TRBJ1-1|TRBD1|TRBV19
CASIPQGGNTEAFF
TGTGCCAGTATCCCCCAGGGGGGGAACACTGAAGCTTTCTTT
>NA|TRBJ2-3|TRBD1|TRBV2
CASSFSGTDTDTQYF
TGTGCCAGCAGCTTTTCCGGGACAGATACAGATACGCAGTATTTT
>once|TRBJ1-2|NA|TRBV7-2
CASSLSANYGYTF
TGTGCCAGCAGCTTATCAGCTAACTATGGCTACACCTTC
>NA|TRBJ2-7|TRBD2|TRBV6-2/TRBV6-3
CASSLRGDEQYF
TGTGCCAGCAGTCTGCGGGGGGACGAGCAGTACTTC
>NA|TRBJ2-7|NA|TRBV5-4
CASSLQGPGEQYF
TGTGCCAGCAGCTTGCAGGGGCCCGGCGAGCAGTACTTC
>NA|TRBJ2-7|TRBD1|TRBV13
CASSIGTGLPYEQYF
TGTGCCAGCAGCATCGGGACAGGGCTGCCCTACGAGCAGTACTTC
>NA|TRBJ1-1|NA|TRBV10-3
CAISETGGFVTFF
TGTGCCATCAGTGAGACCGGGGGGTTTGTGACTTTCTTT
>NA|TRBJ1-2|TRBD1|TRBV19
CASSRQGSVYGYTF
TGTGCCAGTAGTAGACAGGGCTCGGTTTATGGCTACACCTTC
>NA|TRBJ1-5|NA|TRBV5-1
CASSLVADQPQHF
TGCGCCAGCAGCTTGGTGGCAGATCAGCCCCAGCATTTT
>NA|TRBJ2-1|TRBD2|TRBV5-1
CASRRTSGGAGEQFF
TGCGCCAGCAGGAGAACTAGCGGGGGGGCGGGTGAGCAGTTCTTC
>NA|TRBJ2-7|TRBD2|TRBV6-5
CASSYSGGSEQYF
TGTGCCAGCAGTTACAGCGGGGGATCCGAGCAGTACTTC
>NA|TRBJ1-6|TRBD1|TRBV19
CASSIEGADSPLHF
TGTGCCAGTAGTATCGAGGGGGCGGATTCACCCCTCCACTTT
>NA|TRBJ1-5|TRBD1|TRBV6-5
CASGQGAAKQPQHF
TGTGCCAGCGGACAGGGTGCGGCCAAGCAGCCCCAGCATTTT
>once|TRBJ1-3|NA|TRBV7-9
CASSLAGSSGNTIYF
TGTGCCAGCAGCTTAGCGGGCAGCTCTGGAAACACCATATATTTT
>NA|TRBJ1-1|TRBD1|TRBV27
CASGFGTGLNTEAFF
TGTGCCAGCGGGTTCGGGACAGGACTGAACACTGAAGCTTTCTTT
>NA|TRBJ1-6|TRBD1|TRBV14
CASSQPTGDGSPLHF
TGTGCCAGCAGCCAACCCACAGGGGACGGGTCACCCCTCCACTTT
>once|TRBJ2-5|TRBD2|TRBV5-1
CASSPGDGGDQETQYF
TGCGCCAGCAGCCCGGGGGATGGGGGGGACCAAGAGACCCAGTACTTC
>few|TRBJ1-6|TRBD1|TRBV14
CASSQGQGPYNSPLHF
TGTGCCAGCAGCCAGGGACAGGGACCCTATAATTCACCCCTCCACTTT
>NA|TRBJ1-5|NA|TRBV2
CASNTGSASNQPQHF
TGTGCCAGTAATACAGGGTCGGCTAGCAATCAGCCCCAGCATTTT
>NA|TRBJ2-7|TRBD2|TRBV7-2
CASSTGLLDYEQYF
TGTGCCAGCAGCACGGGACTACTCGACTACGAGCAGTACTTC
>NA|TRBJ2-7|TRBD1|TRBV19
CASSISPTGPYEQYF
TGTGCCAGTAGTATATCCCCGACAGGGCCCTACGAGCAGTACTTC
>few|TRBJ1-2|NA|TRBV30
CAWSVLLEVPNYGYTF
TGTGCCTGGAGTGTACTATTAGAGGTTCCAAACTATGGCTACACCTTC
>NA|TRBJ2-7|TRBD1|TRBV24-1
CATGSRTGTHEQYF
TGTGCCACCGGTAGCCGGACAGGGACCCACGAGCAGTACTTC
>NA|TRBJ1-1|TRBD1|TRBV6-5
CASSYRTGGSPEAFF
TGTGCCAGCAGTTACAGGACAGGAGGTAGTCCTGAAGCTTTCTTT
>NA|TRBJ2-1|TRBD2|TRBV11-3
CASSLVGTRGEQFF
TGTGCCAGCAGCTTAGTGGGGACTAGGGGTGAGCAGTTCTTC
>NA|TRBJ1-2|NA|TRBV21-1
CASILFRTAKKYGYTF
TGTGCCAGCATCCTCTTCCGGACAGCGAAGAAATATGGCTACACCTTC
>NA|TRBJ1-1|TRBD1|TRBV2
CASIIDRVGTEAFF
TGTGCCAGCATCATCGACAGGGTGGGTACTGAAGCTTTCTTT
>NA|TRBJ2-7|NA|TRBV7-7
CASSLGLGPHEQYF
TGTGCTAGCAGCTTAGGGTTGGGGCCACACGAGCAGTACTTC
>NA|TRBJ1-2|NA|TRBV7-9
CASSSYGDSYGYTF
TGTGCCAGCAGTTCATACGGGGACTCCTATGGCTACACCTTC
>NA|TRBJ2-3|NA|TRBV11-2
CASSLGPGVSTDTQYF
TGTGCCAGCAGCTTAGGTCCCGGGGTTAGCACAGATACGCAGTATTTT
>NA|TRBJ1-6|NA|TRBV15
CATSIVRSPLHF
TGTGCCACCAGCATCGTCCGGTCACCCCTCCACTTT
>few|TRBJ1-1|NA|TRBV9
CASSAIGGAVYMNTEAFF
TGTGCCAGCAGCGCGATCGGGGGGGCCGTCTACATGAACACTGAAGCTTTCTTT
>few|TRBJ1-5|NA|TRBV5-1
CASSLDVSGGVTNQPQHF
TGCGCCAGCAGCTTGGACGTCAGCGGCGGGGTGACCAATCAGCCCCAGCATTTT
>NA|TRBJ2-3|NA|TRBV5-4
CASSLAQSRSTDTQYF
TGTGCCAGCAGCTTGGCCCAATCACGGAGCACAGATACGCAGTATTTT
>few|TRBJ1-5|TRBD1|TRBV7-2
CASSPWTGRGQPQHF
TGTGCCAGCAGCCCTTGGACAGGGAGAGGTCAGCCCCAGCATTTT
>NA|TRBJ2-1|NA|TRBV7-2
CASSPWAGGGNEQFF
TGTGCCAGCAGCCCGTGGGCCGGGGGAGGAAATGAGCAGTTCTTC
>NA|TRBJ1-4|NA|TRBV24-1
CATSDGRVNEKLFF
TGTGCCACCAGTGATGGCAGGGTAAACGAAAAACTGTTTTTT
>NA|TRBJ2-5|NA|TRBV11-2
CASSLDGGNQETQYF
TGTGCCAGCAGCTTAGATGGGGGGAACCAAGAGACCCAGTACTTC
>once|TRBJ2-7|NA|TRBV2
CASSEAWPDPSYEQYF
TGTGCCAGCAGTGAAGCGTGGCCCGATCCTTCCTACGAGCAGTACTTC
>NA|TRBJ2-3|TRBD2|TRBV4-1
CASSQDPIGRGSDTQYF
TGCGCCAGCAGCCAAGATCCGATCGGGAGGGGCTCAGATACGCAGTATTTT
>NA|TRBJ2-2|TRBD1|TRBV5-1
CASGGQGNTGELFF
TGCGCCAGCGGCGGACAGGGGAACACCGGGGAGCTGTTTTTT
>NA|TRBJ1-2|NA|TRBV5-1
CASSSGQPGYGYTF
TGCGCCAGCAGCTCTGGACAGCCCGGCTATGGCTACACCTTC
>few|TRBJ2-3|TRBD2|TRBV11-2
CASSSYSGGYTDTQYF
TGTGCCAGCAGCTCTTATAGCGGGGGATACACAGATACGCAGTATTTT